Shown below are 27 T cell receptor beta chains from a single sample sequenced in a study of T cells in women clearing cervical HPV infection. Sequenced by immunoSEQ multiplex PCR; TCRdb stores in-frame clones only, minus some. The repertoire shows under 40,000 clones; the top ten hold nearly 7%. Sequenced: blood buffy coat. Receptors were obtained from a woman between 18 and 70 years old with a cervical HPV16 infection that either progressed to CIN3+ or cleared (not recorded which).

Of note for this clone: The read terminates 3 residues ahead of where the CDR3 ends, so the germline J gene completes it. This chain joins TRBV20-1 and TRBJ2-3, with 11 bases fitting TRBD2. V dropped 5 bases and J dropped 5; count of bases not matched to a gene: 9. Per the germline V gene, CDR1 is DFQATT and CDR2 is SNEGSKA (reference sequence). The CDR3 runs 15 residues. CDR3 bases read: TGCAGTGCTCCCACTAGCGGGAGACGGGGAGATACG. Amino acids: CSAPTSGRRGDT. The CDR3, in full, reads CSAPTSGRRGDTQYF.

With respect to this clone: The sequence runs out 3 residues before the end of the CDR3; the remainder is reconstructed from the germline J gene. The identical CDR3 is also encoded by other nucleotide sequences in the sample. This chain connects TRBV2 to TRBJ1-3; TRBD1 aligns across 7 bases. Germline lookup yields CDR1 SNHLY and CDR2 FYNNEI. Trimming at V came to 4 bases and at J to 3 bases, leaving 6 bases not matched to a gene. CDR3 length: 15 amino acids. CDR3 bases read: TGTGCCAGCAGTGGGCAAGGGGGCTTTGGAAACACC. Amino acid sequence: CASSGQGGFGNT. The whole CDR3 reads CASSGQGGFGNTIYF.

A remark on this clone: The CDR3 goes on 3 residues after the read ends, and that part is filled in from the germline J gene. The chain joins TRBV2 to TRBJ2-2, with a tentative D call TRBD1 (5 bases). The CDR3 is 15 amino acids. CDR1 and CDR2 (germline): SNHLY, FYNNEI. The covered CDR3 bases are TGTGCCAGCAGTGGGGCAGGGAACGAGAATTCACCG. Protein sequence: CASSGAGNENSP. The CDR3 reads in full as CASSGAGNENSPLFF.

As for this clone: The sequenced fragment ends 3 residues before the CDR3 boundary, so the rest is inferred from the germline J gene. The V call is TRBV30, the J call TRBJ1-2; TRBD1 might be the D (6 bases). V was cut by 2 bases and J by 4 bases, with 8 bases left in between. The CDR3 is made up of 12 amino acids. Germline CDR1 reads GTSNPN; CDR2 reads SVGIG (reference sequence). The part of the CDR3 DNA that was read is TGTGCCTGGAGTAGGACAGTCTATGGC. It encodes CAWSRTVYG. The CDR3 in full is CAWSRTVYGYTF.

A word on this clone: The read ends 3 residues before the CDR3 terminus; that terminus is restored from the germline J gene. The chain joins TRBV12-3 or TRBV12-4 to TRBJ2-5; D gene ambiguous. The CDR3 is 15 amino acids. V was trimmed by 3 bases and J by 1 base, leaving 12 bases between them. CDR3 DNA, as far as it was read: TGTGCCAGCAGTTTCAGGATACCCGCCCAAGAGACC. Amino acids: CASSFRIPAQET. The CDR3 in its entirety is CASSFRIPAQETQYF.

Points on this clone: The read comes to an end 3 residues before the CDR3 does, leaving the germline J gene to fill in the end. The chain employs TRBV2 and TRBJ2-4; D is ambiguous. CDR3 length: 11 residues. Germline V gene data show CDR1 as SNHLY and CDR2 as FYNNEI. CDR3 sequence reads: CASSEDSSQYF. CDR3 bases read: TGTGCCAGCAGTGAAGACAGCAGT.

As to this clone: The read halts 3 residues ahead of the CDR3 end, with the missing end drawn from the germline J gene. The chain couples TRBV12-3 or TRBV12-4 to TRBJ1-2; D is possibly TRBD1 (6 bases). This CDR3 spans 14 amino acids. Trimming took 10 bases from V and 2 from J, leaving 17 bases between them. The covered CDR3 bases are TGTGCCATCTTTCGGGACACCATGAACTATGGC. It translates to CAIFRDTMNYG. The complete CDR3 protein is CAIFRDTMNYGYTF.

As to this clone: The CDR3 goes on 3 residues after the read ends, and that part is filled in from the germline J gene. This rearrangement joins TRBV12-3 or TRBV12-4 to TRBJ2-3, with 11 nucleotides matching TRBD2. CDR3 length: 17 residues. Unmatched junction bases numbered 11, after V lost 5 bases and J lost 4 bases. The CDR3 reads CASSPLSPSGRPDTQYF. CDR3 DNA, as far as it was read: TGTGCCAGCAGTCCATTGTCGCCTAGCGGGAGGCCAGATACG.

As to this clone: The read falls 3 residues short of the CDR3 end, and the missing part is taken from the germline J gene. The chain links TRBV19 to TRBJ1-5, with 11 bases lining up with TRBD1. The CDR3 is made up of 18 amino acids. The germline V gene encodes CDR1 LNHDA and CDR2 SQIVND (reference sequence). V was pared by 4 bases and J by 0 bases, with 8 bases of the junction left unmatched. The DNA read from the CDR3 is TGTGCCAGTAGTACCGGGACAGGGGGATTCTATAGCAATCAGCCC. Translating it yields CASSTGTGGFYSNQP. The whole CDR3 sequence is CASSTGTGGFYSNQPQHF.

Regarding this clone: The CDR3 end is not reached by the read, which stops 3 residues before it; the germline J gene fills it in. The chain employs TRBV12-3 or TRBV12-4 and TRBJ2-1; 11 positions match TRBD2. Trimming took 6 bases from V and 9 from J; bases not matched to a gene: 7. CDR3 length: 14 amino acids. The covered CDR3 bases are TGTGCCAGCAGGTCTAGCGGGGGGAGTAGTGAG. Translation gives CASRSSGGSSE. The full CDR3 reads CASRSSGGSSEQFF.

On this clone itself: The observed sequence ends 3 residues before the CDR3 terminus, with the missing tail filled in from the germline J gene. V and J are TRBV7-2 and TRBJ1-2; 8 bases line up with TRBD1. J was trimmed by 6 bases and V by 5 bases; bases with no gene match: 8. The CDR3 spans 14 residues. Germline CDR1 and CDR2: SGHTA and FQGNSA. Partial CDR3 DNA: TGTGCCAGCAGCGCTGACAGGGGATCGGATGGC. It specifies CASSADRGSDG. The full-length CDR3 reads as CASSADRGSDGYTF.

CDR3 protein: CASSLTRGGKLFF. The part of the CDR3 DNA that was read is TGTGCCAGCAGCTTGACCCGGGGGGGAAAG. This chain joins TRBV7-9 and TRBJ2-2; 8 nucleotides match TRBD2. Read sequence stops 3 residues before the CDR3 end, and the germline J gene provides the missing end. Germline CDR1 and CDR2: SEHNR and FQNEAQ (reference sequence). CDR3 length equals 13 residues.

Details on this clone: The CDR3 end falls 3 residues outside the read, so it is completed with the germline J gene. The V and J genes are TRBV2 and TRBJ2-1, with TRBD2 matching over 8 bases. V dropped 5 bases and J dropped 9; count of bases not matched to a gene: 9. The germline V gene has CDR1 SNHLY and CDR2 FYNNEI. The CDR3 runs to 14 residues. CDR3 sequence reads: CASSPGLEVVEQFF. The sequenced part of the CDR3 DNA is TGTGCCAGCAGTCCGGGACTAGAGGTGGTTGAG.

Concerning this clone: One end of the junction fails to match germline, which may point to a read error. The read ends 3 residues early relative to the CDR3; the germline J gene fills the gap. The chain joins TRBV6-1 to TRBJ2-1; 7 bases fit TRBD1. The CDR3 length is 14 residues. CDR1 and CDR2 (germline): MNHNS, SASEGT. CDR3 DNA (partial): TGTACCAGCAGTGACAGGGCATCCTACAATGAG. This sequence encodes CTSSDRASYNE. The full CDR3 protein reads CTSSDRASYNEQFF.

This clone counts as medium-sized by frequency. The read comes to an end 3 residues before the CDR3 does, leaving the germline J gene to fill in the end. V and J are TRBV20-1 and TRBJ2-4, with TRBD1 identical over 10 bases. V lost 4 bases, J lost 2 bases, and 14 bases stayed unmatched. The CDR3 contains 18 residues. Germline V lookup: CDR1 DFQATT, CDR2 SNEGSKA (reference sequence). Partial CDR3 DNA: TGCAGTGCTACGCCATTAGTCCGGGACAGGGGTTCCAAAAACATT. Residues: CSATPLVRDRGSKNI. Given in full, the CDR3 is CSATPLVRDRGSKNIQYF.

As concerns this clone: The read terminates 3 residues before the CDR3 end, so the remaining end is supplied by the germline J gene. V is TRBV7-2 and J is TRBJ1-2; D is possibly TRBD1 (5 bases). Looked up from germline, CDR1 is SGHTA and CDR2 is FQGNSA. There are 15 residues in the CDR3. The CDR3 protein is CASSLSRGATYDYTF. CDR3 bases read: TGTGCCAGCAGCTTATCTCGAGGGGCTACCTACGAC.

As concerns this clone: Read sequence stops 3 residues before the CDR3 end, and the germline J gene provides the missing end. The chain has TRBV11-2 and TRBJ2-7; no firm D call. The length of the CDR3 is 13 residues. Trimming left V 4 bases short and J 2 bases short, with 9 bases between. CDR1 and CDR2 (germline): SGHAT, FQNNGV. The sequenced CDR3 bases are TGTGCCAGCAGCTCGACAACCACCTACGAG. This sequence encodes CASSSTTTYE. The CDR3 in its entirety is CASSSTTTYEQYF.

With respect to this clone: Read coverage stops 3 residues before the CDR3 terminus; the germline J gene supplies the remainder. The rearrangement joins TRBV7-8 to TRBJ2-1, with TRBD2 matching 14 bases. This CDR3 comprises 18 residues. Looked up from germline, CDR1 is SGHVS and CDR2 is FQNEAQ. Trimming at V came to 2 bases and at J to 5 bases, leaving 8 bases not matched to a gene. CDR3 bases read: TGTGCCAGCAGCTTATTCGGGGGGACTAGCGGGAGCCACAATGAG. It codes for CASSLFGGTSGSHNE. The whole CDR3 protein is CASSLFGGTSGSHNEQFF.

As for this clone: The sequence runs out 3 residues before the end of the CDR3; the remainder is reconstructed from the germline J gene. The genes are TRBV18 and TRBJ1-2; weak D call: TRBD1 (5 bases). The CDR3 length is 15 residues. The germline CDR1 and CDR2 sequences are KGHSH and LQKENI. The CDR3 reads CASSPPGASGYDYTF. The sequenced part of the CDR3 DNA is TGTGCCAGCTCACCACCTGGGGCTAGCGGGTACGAC.

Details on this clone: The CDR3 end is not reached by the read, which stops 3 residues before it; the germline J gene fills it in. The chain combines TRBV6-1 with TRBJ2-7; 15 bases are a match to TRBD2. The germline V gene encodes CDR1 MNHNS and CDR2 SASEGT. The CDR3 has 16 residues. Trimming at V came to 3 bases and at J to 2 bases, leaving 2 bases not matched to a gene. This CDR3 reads CASSEGTSGRTYEQYF. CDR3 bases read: TGTGCCAGCAGTGAGGGGACTAGCGGGAGGACCTACGAG.

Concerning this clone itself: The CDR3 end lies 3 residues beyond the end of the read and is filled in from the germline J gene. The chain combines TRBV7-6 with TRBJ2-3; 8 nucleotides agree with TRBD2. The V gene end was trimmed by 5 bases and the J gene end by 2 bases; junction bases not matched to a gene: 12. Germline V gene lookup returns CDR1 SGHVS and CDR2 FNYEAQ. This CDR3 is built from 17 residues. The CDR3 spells CASSLRTSSYHTDTQYF. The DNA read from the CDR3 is TGTGCCAGCAGCCTTCGGACTAGCAGTTATCACACAGATACG.

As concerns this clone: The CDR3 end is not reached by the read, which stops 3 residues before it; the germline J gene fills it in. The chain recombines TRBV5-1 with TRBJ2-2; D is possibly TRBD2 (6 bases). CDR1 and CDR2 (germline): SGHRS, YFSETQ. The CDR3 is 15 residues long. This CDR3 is CASSLATRGNSPLFF. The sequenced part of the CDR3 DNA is TGCGCCAGCAGCTTGGCCACCCGGGGGAATTCACCG.

The CDR3 is CASSVQFDSHTIYF. The sequenced part of the CDR3 DNA is TGTGCCAGCAGTGTTCAGTTTGATTCGCACACC. V usage is TRBV6-1 and J usage is TRBJ1-3; no firm D call. The CDR3 end falls 3 residues outside the read, so it is completed with the germline J gene. Germline V CDR1 and CDR2: MNHNS, SASEGT. There are 14 residues in the CDR3. The ends were cut back, 4 bases at V and 8 bases at J, with 15 bases in the middle.

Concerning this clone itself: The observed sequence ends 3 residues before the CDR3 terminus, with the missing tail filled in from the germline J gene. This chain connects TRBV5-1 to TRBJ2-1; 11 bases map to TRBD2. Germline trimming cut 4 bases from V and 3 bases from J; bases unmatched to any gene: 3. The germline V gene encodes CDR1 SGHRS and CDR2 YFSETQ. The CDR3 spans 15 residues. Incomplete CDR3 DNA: TGCGCCAGCAGCCAGACTAGCGGGGACTACAATGAG. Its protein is CASSQTSGDYNE. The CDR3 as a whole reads CASSQTSGDYNEQFF.

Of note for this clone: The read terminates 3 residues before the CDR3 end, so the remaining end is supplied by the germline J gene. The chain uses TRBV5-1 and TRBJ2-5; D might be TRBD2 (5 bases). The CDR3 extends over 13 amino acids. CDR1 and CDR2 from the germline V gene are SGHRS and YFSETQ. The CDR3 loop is CASTLPSTDTQYF. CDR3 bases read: TGCGCCAGCACCCTCCCTAGCACAGATACC.

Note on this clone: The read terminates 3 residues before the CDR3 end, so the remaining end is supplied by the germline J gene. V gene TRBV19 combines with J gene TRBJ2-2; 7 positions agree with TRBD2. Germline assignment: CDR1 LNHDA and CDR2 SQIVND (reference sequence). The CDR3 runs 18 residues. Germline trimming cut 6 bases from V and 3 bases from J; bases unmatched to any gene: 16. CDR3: CASSRGGPGTTYTGELFF. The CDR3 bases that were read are TGTGCCAGTAGCCGTGGAGGACCTGGGACTACCTACACCGGGGAG.

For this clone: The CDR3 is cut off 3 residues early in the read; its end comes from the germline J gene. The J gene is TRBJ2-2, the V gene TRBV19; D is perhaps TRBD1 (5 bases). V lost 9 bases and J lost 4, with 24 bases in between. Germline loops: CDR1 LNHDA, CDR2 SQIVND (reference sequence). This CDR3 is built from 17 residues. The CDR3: CARPRAQGAGRTGELFF. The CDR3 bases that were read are TGTGCCAGGCCGAGAGCCCAGGGCGCAGGACGCACCGGGGAG. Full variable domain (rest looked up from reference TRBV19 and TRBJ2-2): DGGITQSPKYLFRKEGQNVTLSCEQNLNHDAMYWYRQDPGQGLRLIYYSQIVNDFQKGDIAEGYSVSREKKESFPLTVTSAQKNPTAFYLCARPRAQGAGRTGELFFGEGSRLTVL.